Sequencing of this TCR beta chain was carried out in a study of shared clonotypes between healthy human individuals (dated by TCRdb to the early 2020s). Broadly, across the study: The cohort comprised a couple of women and a few men aged 18 to 49 years. For each donor, CD4 naive and CD4 memory were each given three plates, CD8 naive was given two plates, and CD8 memory was given one plate. The study deeply sequenced blood TCR repertoires of about 5 healthy adults to estimate repertoire size and the extent of clonotype sharing between individuals. Different laboratories and diverse techniques were used to prepare libraries and sequence TCR repertoires, to increase sequencing depth and limit assay-specific biases. Leukapheresis yielded between about 0.94 and 10 billion PBMCs per donor.

Healthy HIV-negative adults with no recently reported acute infections or vaccinations were included as donors. Every donor was a Caucasian adult residing in Nashville, Tennessee, USA. Magnetic negative selection was used to enrich CD4+ T cells, after which naive cells were positively selected on CD45RA and the negative fraction became the memory subset. After blood collection by leukapheresis, PBMCs were isolated using Ficoll-Histopaque density gradient centrifugation and then cryopreserved in the vapor phase of liquid nitrogen. Analytical flow cytometry was used to check the purity and quantity of each magnetically sorted T cell population. Genomic DNA was isolated from every sorted fraction and measured by UV absorbance on a Nanodrop 2000c. Measured from the cysteine to the phenylalanine, the CDR3 is 16 residues long. The entry retains the CDR3 DNA only, 48 bases that are in frame from base 1. Reading the germline V gene gives CDR1 SGHTA and CDR2 FQGNSA. Trimmed from V: 4 bases; trimmed from J: 6 bases; junction bases lacking a gene match: 9.

In the case of this clone: Its specific antigen is unknown. Base qualities are missing; no much larger clone stands one base away.

TCR CDR3 regions were amplified from genomic DNA by multiplex PCR using the deep immunoSEQ assay. For each cell subset, the extracted genomic DNA was distributed evenly across all wells of several immunoSEQ 96-well plates, and each plate served as one replicate. Each replicate PCR for sorted subsets received about 180 ng genomic DNA, equal to roughly 30,000 T cell genomes. Purified libraries were quantified with a Qubit 3.0 fluorometer, sized on a Bioanalyzer 2100, and re-quantified with the KAPA Library Quantification kit. Every immunoSEQ 96-well plate was sequenced on a dedicated single-read 150-cycle Illumina NextSeq 550 flow cell. On the authors' methods: The immunoSEQ output contained only junctional sequences without quality scores, so filtering could not match that applied to full-length reads. To assign V/J genes and CDR3, sequences were annotated using PyIR, a Python wrapper for IgBLAST v1.9, with IMGT germline references. Reads were removed for weak V/J assignments (E-value above 1e-6), missing CDR3, stop codons, out-of-frame junctions, or ambiguous translated residues. A V3J clonotype was defined by an identical inferred V gene, J gene, and CDR3 amino acid sequence. To compute the percentage overlap between repertoires, the number of shared unique clonotypes was divided by the size of the smaller repertoire. Richness of each repertoire was evaluated using RTK rarefaction, the Chao1 estimator, and Recon v2.1 estimates of unobserved clonotypes. OLGA was used to compute generation probabilities for all TCRbeta clonotypes that the gDNA method yielded from a handful of donors. TCRdb holds this immuneACCESS table with in-frame rearrangements only. Some clones are missing; in checked studies, unresolved V genes explain under half, and the rest has no known cause. The V and J calls and the clone size are those of that table, but D and trimming were determined from the DNA. The sample contains roughly 1 million clones, approximately 68% of them found a single time. The top ten clones comprise approximately 1.5% of the sample.

Study-wide conclusions, independent of this receptor: Pairwise subsampling indicated that sequencing depth was expected to affect the degree of clonotype sharing among donors. Compared with non-shared clonotypes, clonotypes shared by all four sorted-subset donors had higher generation probabilities. Only blood was sampled, and tissue TCR repertoires likely differ from those in blood. Larger estimated clonotype richness was generally found for naive subsets than for memory subsets. Incomplete sequencing was indicated by rarefaction of sorted-subset datasets, despite the large sequencing depth. Because the study included a small number of donors, the genetic and exposure-history diversity represented was limited. Sharing across several donors was observed for 4.5% to 6.5% of naive CD4, 3.5% of naive CD8, about 2.5% of memory CD4, and roughly 0.43% of memory CD8 clonotypes.

Recombination connected TRBV7-2 to TRBJ2-4; 10 bases in the junction line up with TRBD1. The source of this sequence is a man between 18 and 29 years old in good health. Sequencing input: memory CD4+ T cells sorted from blood. According to the study, the label for this sample's cell subset or site signals: CD45RA-negative fraction. CDR3 protein: CASSSRSRDRGNIQYF. The DNA reads TGTGCCAGCAGCTCCCGAAGCCGGGACAGGGGAAACATTCAGTACTTC. The full variable domain, with segments outside the CDR3 supplied by the reference TRBV7-2 and TRBJ2-4 proteins, appears as GAGVSQSPSNKVTEKGKDVELRCDPISGHTALYWYRQSLGQGLEFLIYFQGNSAPDKSGLPSDRFSAERTGGSVSTLTIQRTQQEDSAVYLCASSSRSRDRGNIQYFGAGTRLSVL.